This TCR beta chain comes out of a study of T cell responses to AZD1222 COVID-19 vaccine. On this clone: Its antigen is still unknown.

Profiling relied on immunoSEQ multiplex PCR, and the TCRdb table lists in-frame clones only, not all of them. The sample lists under 95,000 clones, around 90% occurring once. Study-wide findings and caveats: No repertoire was sampled before or during the peak T cell response, only after it.

The CDR3 is 12 residues long. Germline V gene data show CDR1 as SGHTA and CDR2 as FQGTGA. Trimming shortened V by 5 bases and J by 3 bases, and 4 bases separated the two germline ends. This receptor was identified in an adult in good health. The V gene is TRBV7-3, the J gene TRBJ2-2; D ambiguous. This specimen consisted of peripheral blood, obtained on day 0 of AZD1222 vaccination. CDR3 bases: TGTGCCAGCAGCCCTTACACCGGGGAGCTGTTTTTT. Protein sequence: CASSPYTGELFF.